Reported below is one T cell receptor (beta chain). Its antigen remains unidentified. One base away there is no much larger clone; base qualities are not given. This sample was taken from a study of immunodeficiency (dated by TCRdb to the late 2010s). Concerning the study at large: Repertoire analysis was performed to search for VDJ recombination defects and oligoclonality. Broader findings and caveats from the paper: CD4+ T cell V-J pairing and productive entropy appeared similar between patients and controls. Based on top-100 and total clonotype frequencies, severe oligoclonality showed up in patient CD8+ T cells, whereas patient CD4+ T cells did not show severe oligoclonality. Entropy comparisons showed n=3 (open circles) for patients versus healthy controls; a thymic development effect was only suggested as possible.

Before TCR sequencing, CD3+CD4+ T cells were sorted from fresh PBMCs. Genomic DNA was extracted using the QIAamp DNA Blood Mini Kit and was submitted for immunoSEQ repertoire analysis. CDR3 regions were amplified by multiplex PCR from a standard quantity of genomic DNA template. An Illumina platform was used to sequence the PCR products. The paper's processing steps were these. Sequences were aligned to a reference, with V, D and J gene definitions taken from IMGT. To get rid of PCR and sequencing errors, closely related sequences were merged using a nearest-neighbor clustering algorithm. V, D and J usage was examined in productive unique and total sequences using ImmunoSEQ Analyzer tools along with R version 3.6.1. The table comes from immuneACCESS by way of TCRdb, which keeps in-frame sequences with V and J called. Part of the clones is missing from these tables; in studies checked, under half for an unresolved V gene and the rest for unknown reasons. V, J and clone size reflect that table, while D and trimming were determined from the DNA. The sample records 4,000 or so clones, around 91% of which are singletons. The ten largest account for around 4.5% of the sample.

Trimming takes 0 bases from V and 4 bases from J, and the germline ends sit 7 bases apart. Counted from cysteine to phenylalanine, this CDR3 has 14 amino acids. The DNA shown is the 42-base CDR3, in frame from base 1. In the germline V gene, CDR1 corresponds to MNHEY and CDR2 to SVGEGT. This receptor was taken from a human donor in good health. The specimen sequenced was CD4+ T cells from blood. The chain is encoded by TRBV6-2 or TRBV6-3 joined to TRBJ2-1; the D gene identity is not certain. DNA sequence: TGTGCCAGCAGTTACTCACGGGTGTACAATGAGCAGTTCTTC. It encodes CASSYSRVYNEQFF.